The 23 T cell receptor beta chains listed next were all sequenced from one sample in a study of cytomegalovirus exposure and HLA in healthy donors. Both 60 Vbeta primers and 13 Jbeta primers went into the PCR. Assay used: immunoSEQ multiplex PCR; TCRdb lists only in-frame clones, some missing. The table gives roughly 51,000 clones; the top ten clones make up around 5.6% of it. The sequenced sample was PBMCs. The receptor source for this set is a male donor in good health and CMV-seropositive.

The gene calls are TRBV7-9 and TRBJ1-1, with D uncertain. CDR3 length: 14 amino acids. Per germline, CDR1 SEHNR and CDR2 FQNEAQ (reference sequence). Trimming removed 2 bases at V and 3 bases at J, with 10 bases between. CDR3: CASSLRRGHTEAFF. CDR3 nucleotide sequence: TGTGCCAGCAGCTTACGACGAGGGCACACTGAAGCTTTCTTT.

The chain has TRBV6-5 and TRBJ1-1; D is uncertain. Germline values: CDR1 MNHEY, CDR2 SVGAGI. This CDR3 region has 13 residues. Between the trimmed V and J ends, which lost 7 bases and 0 bases, there was a span of 9 bases. The CDR3 here is CASTPTVNTEAFF. DNA for the CDR3: TGTGCCAGCACCCCGACTGTGAACACTGAAGCTTTCTTT.

This sequence joins TRBV5-1 and TRBJ2-7; perhaps TRBD2 as D (5 bases). The V gene's germline CDR1 is SGHRS and CDR2 YFSETQ. The CDR3 is 13 amino acids. V shed 4 bases and J shed 2 bases, with 10 bases lying between them. The chain's CDR3 is CASSNGVPYEQYF. CDR3 nucleotide sequence: TGCGCCAGCAGCAACGGGGTCCCCTACGAGCAGTACTTC.

This sequence joins TRBV19 and TRBJ1-1; no definite D call. Germline V gene data show CDR1 as LNHDA and CDR2 as SQIVND (reference sequence). V dropped 3 bases and J dropped 7 bases, with 15 bases sitting between them. The CDR3 sequence is 14 residues long. The CDR3 DNA reads as TGTGCCAGTAGTATTCCCGGAAGACGGGATGAAGCTTTCTTT. It yields the protein CASSIPGRRDEAFF.

The CDR3 coding sequence is TGCGCCAGCAAGGGGACAGAATACTGGGATGGCTACACCTTC. Translated, it gives CASKGTEYWDGYTF. The chain couples TRBV4-1 to TRBJ1-2; 7 nucleotides match TRBD1. Germline V CDR1 and CDR2: MGHRA, YSYEKL. The CDR3 extends over 14 amino acids. V dropped 7 bases and J dropped 6; count of bases not matched to a gene: 11.

As for this clone: Germline is not matched at one junction end, which may reflect a read error. This same CDR3 is encoded by further DNA sequences in the sample. The rearrangement joins TRBV6-8 to TRBJ1-1, with 7 nucleotides matching TRBD1. The CDR3 extends over 13 amino acids. Germline lookup yields CDR1 MNHGY and CDR2 SAAAGT. Here the CDR3 DNA reads TGTGCCGAAGGGGGCAGCATGAACACTGAGGCTTTCTTT. This gives the protein CAEGGSMNTEAFF.

The rearrangement links TRBV10-3 to TRBJ2-1, with TRBD1 matching 11 bases. The germline V gene has CDR1 ENHRY and CDR2 SYGVKD. The V and J ends lost 4 bases and 6 bases, in that order; junction bases with no gene match: 8. The CDR3 covers 16 residues. As DNA, the CDR3 is TGTGCCATCAGTGGGGGGACAGGGGGATTGGTCAATGAGCAGTTCTTC. This translates into CAISGGTGGLVNEQFF.

CDR3 loop: CASSETLAGAGAGELFF. CDR3 sequence (DNA): TGTGCCAGCAGTGAGACACTAGCGGGGGCGGGGGCCGGGGAGCTGTTTTTT. The chain links TRBV2 to TRBJ2-2, with 11 nucleotides matching TRBD2. Per germline, CDR1 SNHLY and CDR2 FYNNEI. V trimming: 3 bases; J trimming: 6 bases; junction bases outside the gene matches: 9. The CDR3 sequence is 17 residues long.

The J gene is TRBJ2-6, the V gene TRBV11-2, with D maybe TRBD2 (5 bases). Trimming shortened V by 1 base and J by 1 base, and 5 bases separated the two germline ends. From germline, CDR1 is SGHAT and CDR2 FQNNGV. The CDR3 spans 15 residues. Here the CDR3 reads CASSLGTSGANVLTF. For the CDR3, the DNA is TGTGCCAGCAGCTTAGGGACTTCTGGGGCCAACGTCCTGACTTTC. The full variable domain, in which reference TRBV11-2 and TRBJ2-6 provide the parts outside the CDR3, is EAGVAQSPRYKIIEKRQSVAFWCNPISGHATLYWYQQILGQGPKLLIQFQNNGVVDDSQLPKDRFSAERLKGVDSTLKIQPAKLEDSAVYLCASSLGTSGANVLTFGAGSRLTVL.

The rearrangement joins TRBV7-8 to TRBJ2-7; D is possibly TRBD1 (5 bases). Germline V CDR1 and CDR2: SGHVS, FQNEAQ. This CDR3 is 13 amino acids long. Trimming removed 0 bases from V and 6 bases from J, with 9 bases in between. Written as DNA, the CDR3 is TGTGCCAGCAGCTTAGCGCCTGGGGCCGAGCAGTACTTC. It yields the protein CASSLAPGAEQYF.

The chain couples TRBV29-1 to TRBJ1-2; D is uncertain. CDR3 length equals 13 residues. Germline-derived CDR1 and CDR2 are SQVTM and ANQGSEA. The ends were cut back, 7 bases at V and 2 bases at J, with 14 bases in the middle. For the CDR3, the DNA is TGCAGCGCCGTGGGCAGCACAAACTATGGCTACACCTTC. Amino acids: CSAVGSTNYGYTF.

The chain combines TRBV19 with TRBJ1-5, with D hard to call. The CDR3 extends over 14 amino acids. Germline assignment: CDR1 LNHDA and CDR2 SQIVND (reference sequence). Trimming removed 4 bases from V and 3 bases from J, with 10 bases in between. The CDR3 DNA reads as TGTGCCAGTAGTAAAAGTCAGTACAATCAGCCCCAGCATTTT. This gives the protein CASSKSQYNQPQHF.

Here the CDR3 reads CASSSDFGRGERGYTF. The DNA of the CDR3 is TGTGCCAGCAGTTCCGACTTTGGGAGGGGGGAGCGTGGCTACACCTTC. This chain uses TRBV27 with TRBJ1-2; TRBD1 is a possible D gene (6 bases). The ends were cut back, 4 bases at V and 7 bases at J, with 22 bases in the middle. This CDR3 is 16 amino acids long. Germline assignment: CDR1 MNHEY and CDR2 SMNVEV (reference sequence).

The V gene is TRBV12-5, the J gene TRBJ2-3; D perhaps matches TRBD2 (6 bases). CDR3 length: 14 residues. The germline gives CDR1 LGHNT, CDR2 FRNRAP. The V end lost 6 bases, the J end lost 0 bases, and 10 bases lay between the germline ends. CDR3 in amino acids: CASGPGGSTDTQYF. Here the CDR3 DNA reads TGTGCTAGTGGCCCCGGGGGTAGCACAGATACGCAGTATTTT.

The chain joins TRBV5-1 to TRBJ1-5; no firm D call. The germline V gene encodes CDR1 SGHRS and CDR2 YFSETQ. V gave up 3 bases and J gave up 0 bases, with 10 bases separating them. The CDR3 is 15 amino acids. CDR3 sequence (DNA): TGCGCCAGCAGCTATAACGGGGATAGCAATCAGCCCCAGCATTTT. This translates into CASSYNGDSNQPQHF. The full variable domain, its missing parts supplied by reference TRBV5-1 and TRBJ1-5, is KAGVTQTPRYLIKTRGQQVTLSCSPISGHRSVSWYQQTPGQGLQFLFEYFSETQRNKGNFPGRFSGRQFSNSRSEMNVSTLELGDSALYLCASSYNGDSNQPQHFGDGTRLSIL.

V gene TRBV11-2 combines with J gene TRBJ2-5; weak D call: TRBD2 (6 bases). CDR1 is SGHAT and CDR2 is FQNNGV in the germline V gene. The CDR3 loop spans 16 amino acids. The V and J ends lost 5 bases and 0 bases respectively, with 16 bases between them. The CDR3 protein is CASSKNTGTHQETQYF. The CDR3 bases are TGTGCCAGCAGCAAGAATACCGGGACTCACCAAGAGACCCAGTACTTC.

CDR3 residues: CASSPGAGAISGNTIYF. The CDR3 nucleotides read TGTGCCAGCAGCCCAGGGGCAGGGGCTATCTCTGGAAACACCATATATTTT. This chain connects TRBV11-2 to TRBJ1-3, with D tentatively TRBD1 (6 bases). CDR1 is SGHAT, CDR2 FQNNGV, per germline. This CDR3 contains 17 residues. The V end lost 5 bases, the J end lost 0 bases, and 17 bases lay between the germline ends.

V is TRBV5-1 and J is TRBJ1-5; D is perhaps TRBD1 (5 bases). CDR1 and CDR2 from the germline V gene are SGHRS and YFSETQ. This CDR3 is 14 amino acids long. V dropped 4 bases and J dropped 2 bases, with 10 bases sitting between them. The CDR3 is CASSAETGNQPQHF. Here the CDR3 DNA reads TGCGCCAGCAGCGCGGAGACAGGCAATCAGCCCCAGCATTTT. Using reference TRBV5-1 and TRBJ1-5 for the parts outside the CDR3, the full variable domain is KAGVTQTPRYLIKTRGQQVTLSCSPISGHRSVSWYQQTPGQGLQFLFEYFSETQRNKGNFPGRFSGRQFSNSRSEMNVSTLELGDSALYLCASSAETGNQPQHFGDGTRLSIL.

The chain links TRBV4-3 to TRBJ1-4; TRBD1 agrees at 9 bases. Germline CDR1 reads LGHNA; CDR2 reads YSLEER. The V and J ends lost 4 bases and 7 bases, in that order; junction bases with no gene match: 4. The CDR3 consists of 14 residues. CDR3 residues: CASSLDRGTEKLFF. As DNA, the CDR3 is TGCGCCAGCAGCCTCGACAGGGGGACTGAAAAACTGTTTTTT.

The genes are TRBV27 and TRBJ1-6; D possibly corresponds to TRBD1 (5 bases). CDR3 length: 14 amino acids. V was clipped by 6 bases and J by 7 bases, with 13 bases between them. The germline V gene encodes CDR1 MNHEY and CDR2 SMNVEV (reference sequence). The CDR3 nucleotides read TGTGCCAGCAGGGGTGCGGGGGGGAATTCACCCCTCCACTTT. It encodes CASRGAGGNSPLHF.

The J gene is TRBJ1-1, the V gene TRBV5-6; D not resolved. The germline CDR1 and CDR2 sequences are SGHDT and YYEEEE. Trimming left V 0 bases short and J 1 base short, with 7 bases between. The CDR3 runs to 14 residues. This chain's CDR3 is CASSLVAKNTEAFF. In DNA form, the CDR3 reads TGTGCCAGCAGCTTGGTGGCCAAGAACACTGAAGCTTTCTTT.

The J gene is TRBJ2-7, the V gene TRBV6-1; D is perhaps TRBD1 (6 bases). V shed 1 base and J shed 3 bases, with 13 bases lying between them. The CDR3 runs 15 residues. Germline CDR1 is MNHNS and CDR2 is SASEGT. The CDR3 DNA is TGTGCCAGCAGTGAAGGATGGACAGCGAACTACGAGCAGTACTTC. Translation gives CASSEGWTANYEQYF.

The chain's CDR3 is CASSPSGQGARVWSRYGYTF. CDR3 sequence (DNA): TGTGCCAGCAGCCCCTCGGGACAGGGGGCAAGGGTGTGGTCGCGTTATGGCTACACCTTC. The rearrangement joins TRBV13 to TRBJ1-2, with 12 positions matching TRBD1. CDR1 and CDR2 (germline): PRHDT, FYEKMQ (reference sequence). V was clipped by 5 bases and J by 5 bases; unmatched bases: 21. The CDR3 spans 20 residues.